The T cell receptor beta chain described here comes from a study of human T cells and chemical hapten exposure. Study as a whole: Diphenylcyclopropenone doses were given weekly to the scalps of patients across the roughly 24-week study.

Study-wide findings and caveats: TCRs at high frequency, those above 1 in 1000, did not change with DPC sensitization.

CDR1 LGHNA and CDR2 YNFKEQ come from the germline V gene. Trimming cost V 0 bases and J 2 bases, with 8 bases left between them. This CDR3 contains 14 residues. The time point here: pre-sensitization, week 0. The treatment is: therapeutic diphenylcyclopropenone sensitization with weekly scalp DPC. Alopecia patients deemed DPC-suitable, aged 18 to 70, excluding pregnancy. Total RNA extraction was carried out from unfractionated whole blood. TCRdb itself ran the RACE reads through MiXCR, one entry per CDR3 protein. The table has about 380,000 distinct CDR3 sequences, 4% to 6% seen once. This clonotype was observed at least ten times. Its specificity is unknown.

The chain combines TRBV4-2 with TRBJ2-7, with D unclear. The sequence was collected from a woman between 45 and 60 years old with alopecia areata. Some clones in this sample may be carry-over from other donors' samples. Specimen: whole blood, collected in connection with sensitization to the hapten diphenylcyclopropenone (DPC). The DNA for the CDR3 is TGTGCCAGCAGCCAAGACTTGGCTGCCTACGAGCAGTACTTC. Amino acid sequence: CASSQDLAAYEQYF.